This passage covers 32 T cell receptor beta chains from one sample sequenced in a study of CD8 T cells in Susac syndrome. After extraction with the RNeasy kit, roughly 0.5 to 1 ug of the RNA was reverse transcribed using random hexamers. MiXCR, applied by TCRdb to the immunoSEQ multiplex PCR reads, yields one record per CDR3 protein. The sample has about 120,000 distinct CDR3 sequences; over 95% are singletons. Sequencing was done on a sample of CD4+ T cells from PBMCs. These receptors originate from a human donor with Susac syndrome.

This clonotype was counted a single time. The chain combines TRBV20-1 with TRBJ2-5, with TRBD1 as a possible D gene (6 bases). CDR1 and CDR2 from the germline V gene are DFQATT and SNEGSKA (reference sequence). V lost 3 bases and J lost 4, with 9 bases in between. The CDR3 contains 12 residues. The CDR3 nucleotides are TGCAGTGCTAGGTGGGGGCGAGAGACCCAGTACTTC. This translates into CSARWGRETQYF.

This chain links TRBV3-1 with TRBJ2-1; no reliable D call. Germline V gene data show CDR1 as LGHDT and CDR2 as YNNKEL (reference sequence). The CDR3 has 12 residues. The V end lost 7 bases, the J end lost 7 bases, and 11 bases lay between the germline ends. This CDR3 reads CASTTVGNEQFF. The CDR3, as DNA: TGTGCCAGCACCACCGTGGGGAATGAGCAGTTCTTC.

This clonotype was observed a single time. The CDR3 sequence: CASSFHLLASDTQYF. CDR3 DNA: TGCGCCAGCAGCTTTCATCTACTAGCATCAGATACGCAGTATTTT. The rearrangement uses TRBV5-1 and TRBJ2-3; maybe TRBD2 (6 bases). Germline values: CDR1 SGHRS, CDR2 YFSETQ. V lost 2 bases to trimming and J lost 4 bases, with 14 bases between them. This CDR3 region has 15 residues.

Here the CDR3 reads CASSYSSLQETQYF. CDR3 nucleotide sequence: TGTGCCAGCAGTTACTCGTCACTCCAAGAGACCCAGTACTTC. This sequence joins TRBV6-5 and TRBJ2-5; the D is unclear. In germline, CDR1 is MNHEY, CDR2 SVGAGI. This CDR3 contains 14 residues. V gave up 0 bases and J gave up 1 base, with 6 bases separating them.

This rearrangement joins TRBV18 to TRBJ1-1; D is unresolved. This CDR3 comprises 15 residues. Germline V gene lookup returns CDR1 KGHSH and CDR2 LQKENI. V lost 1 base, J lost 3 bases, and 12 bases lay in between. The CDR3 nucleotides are TGTGCCAGCTCACCACTCGCAGGTCCTGACACTGAAGCTTTCTTT. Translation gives CASSPLAGPDTEAFF.

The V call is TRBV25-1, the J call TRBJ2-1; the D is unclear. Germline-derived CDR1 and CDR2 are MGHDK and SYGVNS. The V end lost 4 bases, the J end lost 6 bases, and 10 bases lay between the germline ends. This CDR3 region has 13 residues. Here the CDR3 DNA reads TGTGCCAGCAGTGCTCTGGGAAGCAATGAGCAGTTCTTC. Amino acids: CASSALGSNEQFF. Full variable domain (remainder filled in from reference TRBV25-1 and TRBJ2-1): EADIYQTPRYLVIGTGKKITLECSQTMGHDKMYWYQQDPGMELHLIHYSYGVNSTEKGDLSSESTVSRIRTEHFPLTLESARPSHTSQYLCASSALGSNEQFFGPGTRLTVL.

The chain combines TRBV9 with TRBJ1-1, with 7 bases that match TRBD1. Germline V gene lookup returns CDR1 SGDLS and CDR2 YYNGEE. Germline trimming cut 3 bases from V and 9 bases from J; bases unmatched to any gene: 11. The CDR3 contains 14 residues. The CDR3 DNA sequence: TGTGCCAGCAGCGCCGATCCGACAGGGCTCAAAGCTTTCTTT. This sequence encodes CASSADPTGLKAFF.

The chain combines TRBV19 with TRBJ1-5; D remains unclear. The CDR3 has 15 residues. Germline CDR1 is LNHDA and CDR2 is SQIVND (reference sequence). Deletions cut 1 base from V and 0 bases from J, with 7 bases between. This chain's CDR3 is CASSIGGYSNQPQHF. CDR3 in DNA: TGTGCCAGTAGTATAGGGGGATATAGCAATCAGCCCCAGCATTTT.

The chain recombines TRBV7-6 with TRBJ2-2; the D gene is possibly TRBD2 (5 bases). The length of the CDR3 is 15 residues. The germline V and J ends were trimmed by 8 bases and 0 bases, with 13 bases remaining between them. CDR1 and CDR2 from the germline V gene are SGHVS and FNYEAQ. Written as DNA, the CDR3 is TGTGCCAGCGCCGTAGAGGGTACGAACACCGGGGAGCTGTTTTTT. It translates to CASAVEGTNTGELFF.

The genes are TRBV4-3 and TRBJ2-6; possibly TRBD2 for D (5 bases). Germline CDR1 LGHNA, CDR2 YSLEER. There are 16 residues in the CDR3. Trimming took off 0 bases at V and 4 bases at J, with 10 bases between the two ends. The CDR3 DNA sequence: TGCGCCAGCAGCCAAGATCGGGGATCCGGGGCCAACGTCCTGACTTTC. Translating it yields CASSQDRGSGANVLTF.

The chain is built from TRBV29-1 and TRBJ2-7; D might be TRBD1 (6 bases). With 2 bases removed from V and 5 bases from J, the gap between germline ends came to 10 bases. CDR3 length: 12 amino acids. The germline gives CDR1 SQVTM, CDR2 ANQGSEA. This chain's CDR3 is CSVERQDNEQYF. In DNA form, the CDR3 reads TGCAGCGTTGAACGACAGGACAACGAGCAGTACTTC.

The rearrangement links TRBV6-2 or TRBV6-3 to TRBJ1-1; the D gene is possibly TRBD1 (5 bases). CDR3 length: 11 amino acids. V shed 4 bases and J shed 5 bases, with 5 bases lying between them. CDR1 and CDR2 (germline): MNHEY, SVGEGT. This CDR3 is CASSWGTEAFF. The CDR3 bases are TGTGCCAGCAGTTGGGGGACTGAAGCTTTCTTT.

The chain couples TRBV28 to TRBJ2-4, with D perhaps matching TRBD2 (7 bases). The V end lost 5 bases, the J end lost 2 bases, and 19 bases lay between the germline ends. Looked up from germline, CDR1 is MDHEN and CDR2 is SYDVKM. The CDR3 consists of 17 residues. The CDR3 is CASSPQLGGLTKNIQYF. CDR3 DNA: TGTGCCAGCAGTCCCCAACTCGGGGGGCTAACCAAAAACATTCAGTACTTC.

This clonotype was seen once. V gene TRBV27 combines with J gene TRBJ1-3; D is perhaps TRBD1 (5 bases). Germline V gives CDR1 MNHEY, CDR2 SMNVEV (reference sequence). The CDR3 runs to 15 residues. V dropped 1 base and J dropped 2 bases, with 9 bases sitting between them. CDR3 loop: CASSLFQGPGNTIYF. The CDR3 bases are TGTGCCAGCAGTTTATTCCAGGGTCCTGGAAACACCATATATTTT.

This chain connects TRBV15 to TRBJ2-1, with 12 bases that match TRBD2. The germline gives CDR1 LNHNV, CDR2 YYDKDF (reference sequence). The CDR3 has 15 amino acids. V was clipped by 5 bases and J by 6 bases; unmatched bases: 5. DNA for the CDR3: TGTGCCACCAGCCCTCTAGCGGGAGGGTTCAATGAGCAGTTCTTC. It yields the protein CATSPLAGGFNEQFF.

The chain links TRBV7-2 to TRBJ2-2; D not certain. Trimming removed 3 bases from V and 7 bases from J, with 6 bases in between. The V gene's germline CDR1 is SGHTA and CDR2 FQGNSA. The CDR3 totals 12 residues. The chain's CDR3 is CASSLRFGELFF. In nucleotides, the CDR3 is TGTGCCAGCAGCTTGAGATTCGGGGAGCTGTTTTTT.

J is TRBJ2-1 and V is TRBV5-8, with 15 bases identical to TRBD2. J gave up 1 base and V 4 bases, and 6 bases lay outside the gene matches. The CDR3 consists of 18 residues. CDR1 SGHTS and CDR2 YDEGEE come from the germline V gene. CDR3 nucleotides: TGTGCCAGCAGCAAGGGACTAGCGGGAGGAGGGTCCTACAATGAGCAGTTCTTC. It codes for CASSKGLAGGGSYNEQFF.

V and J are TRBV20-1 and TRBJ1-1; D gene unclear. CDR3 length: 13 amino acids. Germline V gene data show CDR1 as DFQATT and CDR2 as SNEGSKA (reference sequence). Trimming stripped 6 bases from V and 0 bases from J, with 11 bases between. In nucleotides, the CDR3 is TGCAGTGCCCGGCACGGGGTGAACACTGAAGCTTTCTTT. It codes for CSARHGVNTEAFF.

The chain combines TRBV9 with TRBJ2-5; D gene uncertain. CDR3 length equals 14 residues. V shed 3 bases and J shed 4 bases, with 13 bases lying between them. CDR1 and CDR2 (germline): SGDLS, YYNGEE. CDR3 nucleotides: TGTGCCAGCAGCGCCGGTGGACCCCCAGAGACCCAGTACTTC. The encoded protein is CASSAGGPPETQYF.

This CDR3 reads CASTGGKRYEQYF. The CDR3 DNA is TGTGCCAGCACGGGAGGCAAGAGGTACGAGCAGTACTTC. The chain combines TRBV2 with TRBJ2-7; 7 positions agree with TRBD2. Germline CDR1 and CDR2: SNHLY and FYNNEI. V shed 7 bases, J shed 4 bases, and the junction held 7 bases outside the gene matches. The CDR3 sequence is 13 residues long.

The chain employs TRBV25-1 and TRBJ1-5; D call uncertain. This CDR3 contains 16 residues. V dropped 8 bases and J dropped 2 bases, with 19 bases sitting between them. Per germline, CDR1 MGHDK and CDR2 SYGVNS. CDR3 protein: CASASGRTKGNQPQHF. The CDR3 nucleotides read TGTGCCAGCGCATCCGGGCGGACTAAGGGCAATCAGCCCCAGCATTTT.

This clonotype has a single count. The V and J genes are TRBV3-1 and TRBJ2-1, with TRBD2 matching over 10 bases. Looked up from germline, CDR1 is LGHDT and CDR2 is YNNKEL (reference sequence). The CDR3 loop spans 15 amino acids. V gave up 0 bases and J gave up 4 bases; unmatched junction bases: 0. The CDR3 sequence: CASSQDSGRYNEQFF. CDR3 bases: TGTGCCAGCAGCCAAGATAGCGGGAGGTACAATGAGCAGTTCTTC.

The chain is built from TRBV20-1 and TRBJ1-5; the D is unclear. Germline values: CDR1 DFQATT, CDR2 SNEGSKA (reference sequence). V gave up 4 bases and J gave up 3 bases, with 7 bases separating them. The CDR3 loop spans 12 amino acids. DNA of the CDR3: TGCAGTGCTACGGGCAACAATCAGCCCCAGCATTTT. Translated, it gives CSATGNNQPQHF.

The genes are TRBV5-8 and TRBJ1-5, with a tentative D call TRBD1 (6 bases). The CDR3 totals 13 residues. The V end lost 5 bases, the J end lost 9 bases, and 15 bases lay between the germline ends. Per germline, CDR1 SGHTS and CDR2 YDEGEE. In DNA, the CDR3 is TGTGCCAGCAGGTCTACAGGGCCTGCGCCCCAGCATTTT. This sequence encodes CASRSTGPAPQHF.

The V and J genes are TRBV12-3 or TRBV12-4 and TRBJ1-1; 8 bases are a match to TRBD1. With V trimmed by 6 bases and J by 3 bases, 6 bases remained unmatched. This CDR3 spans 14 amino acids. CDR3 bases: TGTGCCAGCAGCCGGGACAGGAGGGACACTGAAGCTTTCTTT. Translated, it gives CASSRDRRDTEAFF.

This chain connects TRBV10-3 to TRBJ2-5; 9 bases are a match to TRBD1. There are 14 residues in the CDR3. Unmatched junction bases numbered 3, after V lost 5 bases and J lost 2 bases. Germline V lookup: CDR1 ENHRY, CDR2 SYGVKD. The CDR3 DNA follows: TGTGCCATCAGTAAAGGGACAGGGCAAGAGACCCAGTACTTC. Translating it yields CAISKGTGQETQYF.

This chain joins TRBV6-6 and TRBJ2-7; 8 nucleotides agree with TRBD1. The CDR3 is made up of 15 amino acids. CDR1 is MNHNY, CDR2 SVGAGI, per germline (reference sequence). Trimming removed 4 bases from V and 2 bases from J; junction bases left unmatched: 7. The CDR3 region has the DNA TGTGCCAGCAGTTCAACAGGGGGGAACCCCTACGAGCAGTACTTC. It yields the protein CASSSTGGNPYEQYF.

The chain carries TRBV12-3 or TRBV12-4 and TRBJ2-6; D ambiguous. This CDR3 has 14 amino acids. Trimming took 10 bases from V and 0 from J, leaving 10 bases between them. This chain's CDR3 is CATLYTSGANVLTF. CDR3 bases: TGTGCCACCCTTTACACCTCTGGGGCCAACGTCCTGACTTTC.

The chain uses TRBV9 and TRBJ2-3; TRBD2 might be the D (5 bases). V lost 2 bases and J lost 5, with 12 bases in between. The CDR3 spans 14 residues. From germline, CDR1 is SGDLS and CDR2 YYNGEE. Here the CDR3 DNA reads TGTGCCAGCAGCGTTGGCGGAGGTGGAGATACGCAGTATTTT. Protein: CASSVGGGGDTQYF.

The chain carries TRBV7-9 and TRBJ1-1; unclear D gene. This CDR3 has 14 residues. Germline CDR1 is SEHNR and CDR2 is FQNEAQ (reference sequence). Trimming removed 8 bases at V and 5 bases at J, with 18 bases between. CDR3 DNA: TGTGCCAGCTCCCCAAATATGTGGGATACTGAAGCTTTCTTT. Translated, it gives CASSPNMWDTEAFF.

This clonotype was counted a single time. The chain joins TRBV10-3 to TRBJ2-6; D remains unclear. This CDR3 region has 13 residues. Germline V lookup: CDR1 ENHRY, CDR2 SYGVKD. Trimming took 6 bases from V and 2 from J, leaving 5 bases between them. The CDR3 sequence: CAIRGTGANVLTF. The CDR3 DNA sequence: TGTGCCATCAGAGGGACTGGGGCCAACGTCCTGACTTTC.

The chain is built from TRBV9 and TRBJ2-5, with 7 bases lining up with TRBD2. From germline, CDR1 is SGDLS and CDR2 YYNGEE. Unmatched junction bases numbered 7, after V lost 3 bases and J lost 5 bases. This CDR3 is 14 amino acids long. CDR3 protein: CASSATSHRETQYF. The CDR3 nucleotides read TGTGCCAGCAGCGCGACTAGCCACCGGGAGACCCAGTACTTC.